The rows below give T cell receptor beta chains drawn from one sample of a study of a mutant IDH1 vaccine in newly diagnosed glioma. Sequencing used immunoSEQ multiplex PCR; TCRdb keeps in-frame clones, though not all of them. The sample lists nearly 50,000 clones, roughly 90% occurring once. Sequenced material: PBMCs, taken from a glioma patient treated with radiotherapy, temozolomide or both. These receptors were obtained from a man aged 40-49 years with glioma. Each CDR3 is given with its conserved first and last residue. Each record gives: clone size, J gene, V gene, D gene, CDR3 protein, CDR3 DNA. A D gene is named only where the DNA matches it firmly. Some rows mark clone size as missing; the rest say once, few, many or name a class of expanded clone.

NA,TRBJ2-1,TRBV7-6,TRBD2,CASSLNPSGRANEQFF,TGTGCCAGCAGCTTAAACCCTAGCGGGAGGGCTAATGAGCAGTTCTTC
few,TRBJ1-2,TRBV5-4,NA,CASSRPVRADYGYTF,TGTGCCAGCAGCCGGCCTGTGAGGGCAGACTATGGCTACACCTTC
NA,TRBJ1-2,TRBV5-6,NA,CASSLGQTYGYTF,TGTGCCAGCAGTTTAGGACAGACCTATGGCTACACCTTC
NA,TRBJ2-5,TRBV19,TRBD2,CASSGTSQETQYF,TGTGCCAGTAGTGGGACTAGCCAAGAGACCCAGTACTTC
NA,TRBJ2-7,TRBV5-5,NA,CASSNTGVGWRPNEQYF,TGTGCCAGCAGCAACACGGGAGTAGGGTGGAGGCCTAACGAGCAGTACTTC
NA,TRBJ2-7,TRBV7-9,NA,CASSLDSSYEQYF,TGTGCCAGCAGTTTGGACAGCTCCTACGAGCAGTACTTC
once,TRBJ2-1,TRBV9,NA,CASSVDLRPYNEQFF,TGTGCCAGCAGCGTAGATTTGCGACCCTACAATGAGCAGTTCTTC
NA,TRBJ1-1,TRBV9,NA,CASSPGPPRVEAFF,TGTGCCAGCAGCCCAGGGCCCCCGCGGGTTGAAGCTTTCTTT
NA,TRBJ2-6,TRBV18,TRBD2,CASSPTSGSAGANVLTF,TGTGCCAGCTCACCAACTAGCGGGAGTGCCGGGGCCAACGTCCTGACTTTC
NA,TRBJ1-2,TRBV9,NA,CASSGSSPPGPGYTF,TGTGCCAGCAGCGGATCATCTCCCCCCGGGCCTGGCTACACCTTC
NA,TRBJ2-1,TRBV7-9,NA,CASSRDNEQFF,TGTGCCAGCAGCCGGGACAATGAGCAGTTCTTC
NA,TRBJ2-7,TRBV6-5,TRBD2,CASSYSTSGTNEQYF,TGTGCCAGCAGTTACTCGACTAGCGGGACGAACGAGCAGTACTTC
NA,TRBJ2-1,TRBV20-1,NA,CSAGHNEQFF,TGCAGTGCCGGACACAATGAGCAGTTCTTC
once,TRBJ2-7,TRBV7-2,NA,CASSFSYEQYF,TGTGCCAGCAGCTTCTCCTACGAGCAGTACTTC
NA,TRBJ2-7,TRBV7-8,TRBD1,CASSPDRGEQYF,TGTGCCAGCAGCCCAGACAGGGGCGAGCAGTACTTC
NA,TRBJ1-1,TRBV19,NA,CASSGTGTEAFF,TGTGCCAGTAGTGGTACAGGGACTGAAGCTTTCTTT
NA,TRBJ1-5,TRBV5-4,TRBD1,CASSLGTGDQPQHF,TGTGCCAGCAGCCTCGGGACAGGAGATCAGCCCCAGCATTTT
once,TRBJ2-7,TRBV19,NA,CASSMMREPYEQYF,TGTGCCAGTAGTATGATGAGGGAACCATACGAGCAGTACTTC
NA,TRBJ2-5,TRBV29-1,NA,CSVDYGVGETQYF,TGCAGCGTTGATTACGGGGTTGGGGAGACCCAGTACTTC
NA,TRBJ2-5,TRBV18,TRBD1,CASSPGQGLQETQYF,TGTGCCAGCTCACCGGGACAGGGCCTCCAAGAGACCCAGTACTTC
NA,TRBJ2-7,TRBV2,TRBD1,CASLNPGQGSYEQYF,TGTGCCAGCCTAAACCCGGGACAGGGCTCCTACGAGCAGTACTTC
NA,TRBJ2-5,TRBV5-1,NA,CASSLYSGQETQYF,TGCGCCAGCAGCTTATATTCAGGGCAAGAGACCCAGTACTTC
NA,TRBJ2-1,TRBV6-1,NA,CGLRGARAIEQFF,TGTGGCTTGCGAGGGGCGCGGGCCATTGAGCAGTTCTTC
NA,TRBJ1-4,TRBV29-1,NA,CSVAKGGNNEKLFF,TGCAGCGTCGCCAAGGGGGGGAATAATGAAAAACTGTTTTTT
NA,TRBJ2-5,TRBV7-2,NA,CASSLGGYQETQYF,TGTGCCAGCAGCTTGGGTGGGTACCAAGAGACCCAGTACTTC
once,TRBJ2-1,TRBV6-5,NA,CASSPRGYNEQFF,TGTGCCAGCAGCCCGCGGGGTTACAATGAGCAGTTCTTC
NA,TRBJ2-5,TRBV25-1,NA,CASSELSPGERETQYF,TGTGCCAGCAGTGAATTGTCGCCCGGGGAGCGGGAGACCCAGTACTTC
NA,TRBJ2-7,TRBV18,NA,CASSRNLDSDEQYF,TGTGCCAGCTCCCGCAACCTCGACTCCGACGAGCAGTACTTC